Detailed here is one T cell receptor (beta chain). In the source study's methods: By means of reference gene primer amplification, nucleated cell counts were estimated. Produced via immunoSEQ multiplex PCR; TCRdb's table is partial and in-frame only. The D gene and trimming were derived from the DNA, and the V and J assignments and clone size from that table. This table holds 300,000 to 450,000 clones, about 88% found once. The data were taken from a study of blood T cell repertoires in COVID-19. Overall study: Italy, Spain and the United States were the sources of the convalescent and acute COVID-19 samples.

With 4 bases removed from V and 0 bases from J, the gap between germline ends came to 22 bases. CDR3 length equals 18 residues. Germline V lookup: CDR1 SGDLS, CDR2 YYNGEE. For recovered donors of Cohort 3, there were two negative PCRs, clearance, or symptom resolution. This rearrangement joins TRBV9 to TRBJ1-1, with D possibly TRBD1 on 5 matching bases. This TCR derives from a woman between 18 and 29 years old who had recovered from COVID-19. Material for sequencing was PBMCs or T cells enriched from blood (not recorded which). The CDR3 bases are TGTGCCAGCAGCTCAAGTAGGGCAGACGACAGCTTGAACACTGAAGCTTTCTTT. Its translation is CASSSSRADDSLNTEAFF.